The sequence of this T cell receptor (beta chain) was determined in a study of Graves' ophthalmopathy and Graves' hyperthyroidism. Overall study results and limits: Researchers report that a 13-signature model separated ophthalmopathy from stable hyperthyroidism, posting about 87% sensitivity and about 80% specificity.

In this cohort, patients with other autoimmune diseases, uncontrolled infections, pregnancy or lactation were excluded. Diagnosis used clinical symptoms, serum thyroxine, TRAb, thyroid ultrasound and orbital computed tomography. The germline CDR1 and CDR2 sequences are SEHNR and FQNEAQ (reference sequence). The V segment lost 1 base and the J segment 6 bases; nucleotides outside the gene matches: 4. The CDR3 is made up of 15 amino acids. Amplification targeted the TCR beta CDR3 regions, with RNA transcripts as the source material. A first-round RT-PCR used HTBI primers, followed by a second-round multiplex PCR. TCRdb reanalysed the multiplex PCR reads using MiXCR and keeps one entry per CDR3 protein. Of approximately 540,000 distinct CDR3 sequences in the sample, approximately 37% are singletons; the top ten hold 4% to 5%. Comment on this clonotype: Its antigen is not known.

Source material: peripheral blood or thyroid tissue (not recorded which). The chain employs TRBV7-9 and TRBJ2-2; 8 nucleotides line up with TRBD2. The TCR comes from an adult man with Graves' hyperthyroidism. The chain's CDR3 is CASSLGGGQSGELFF. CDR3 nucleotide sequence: TGTGCCAGCAGCTTAGGCGGGGGGCAGTCCGGGGAGCTGTTTTTT.